This TCR beta chain comes out of a study of cytomegalovirus exposure and HLA in healthy donors. Concerning this clone: Its antigen is not known.

Each donor's status was that of a healthy bone marrow donor. Germline CDR1 and CDR2: SGHTA and FQGTGA. V lost 3 bases, J lost 8 bases, and 11 bases lay in between. This CDR3 is 14 amino acids long. Notes on the study in general: One variant, a missense change in DCLRE1C, was linked in a later analysis to TCR beta V- and J-gene trimming. Reported performance of the classifier showed diagnosis of cytomegalovirus status with high specificity and sensitivity.

PCR used 60 Vbeta primers and 13 Jbeta primers. The assay was immunoSEQ multiplex PCR, and TCRdb's table has in-frame clones only and misses some. The repertoire holds about 160,000 clones, with 75% to 90% as singletons. The sample consisted of PBMCs. This chain joins TRBV7-3 and TRBJ1-6; D not certain. The origin of this receptor is a young woman in good health and CMV-seronegative. The CDR3 loop reads CASSLSGADSPLHF. The CDR3 nucleotides are TGTGCCAGCAGCTTGTCTGGCGCGGATTCACCCCTCCACTTT.